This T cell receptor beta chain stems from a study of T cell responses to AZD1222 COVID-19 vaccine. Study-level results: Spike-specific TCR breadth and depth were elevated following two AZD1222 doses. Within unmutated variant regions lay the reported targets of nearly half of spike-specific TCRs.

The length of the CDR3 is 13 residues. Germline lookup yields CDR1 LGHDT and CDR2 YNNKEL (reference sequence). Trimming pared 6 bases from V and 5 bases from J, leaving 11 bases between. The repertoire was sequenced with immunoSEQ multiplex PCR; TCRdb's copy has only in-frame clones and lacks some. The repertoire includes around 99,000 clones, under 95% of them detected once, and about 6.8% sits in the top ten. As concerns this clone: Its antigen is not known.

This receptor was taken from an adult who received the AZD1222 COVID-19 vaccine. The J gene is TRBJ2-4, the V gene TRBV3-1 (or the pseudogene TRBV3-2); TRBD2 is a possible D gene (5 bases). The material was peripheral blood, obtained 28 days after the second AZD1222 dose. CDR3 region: CASRLKAENIQYF. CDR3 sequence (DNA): TGTGCCAGCAGATTAAAAGCGGAAAACATTCAGTACTTC.